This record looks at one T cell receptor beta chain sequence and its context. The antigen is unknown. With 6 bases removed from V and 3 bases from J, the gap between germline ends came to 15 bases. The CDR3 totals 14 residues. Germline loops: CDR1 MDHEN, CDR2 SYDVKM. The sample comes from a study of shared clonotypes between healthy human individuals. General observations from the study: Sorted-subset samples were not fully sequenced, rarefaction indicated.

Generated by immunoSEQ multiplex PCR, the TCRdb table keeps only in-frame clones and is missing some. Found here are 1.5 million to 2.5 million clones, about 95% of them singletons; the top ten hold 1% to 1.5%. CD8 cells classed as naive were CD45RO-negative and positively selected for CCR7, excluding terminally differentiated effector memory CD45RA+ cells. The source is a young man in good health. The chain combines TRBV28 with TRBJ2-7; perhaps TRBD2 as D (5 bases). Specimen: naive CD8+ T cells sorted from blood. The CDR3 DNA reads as TGTGCCAGCAGCCTCACTCCGGGAATCTACGAGCAGTACTTC. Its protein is CASSLTPGIYEQYF.